The 6 T cell receptor beta chains given below trace back to one sample, sequenced in a study of CD8+ T cells in alopecia areata. As to treatment: oral pan-JAK inhibitor, 5-10 mg twice daily. Once RNA had been extracted, it was reverse transcribed into cDNA to act as the sequencing template. The table came from immunoSEQ multiplex PCR; TCRdb's copy has only in-frame clones and leaves some out. Of 150,000 to 200,000 clones in the sample, 64% were seen once. This sample comprised CD4+ T cells sorted from blood, obtained at approximately week 50, from a patient treated with tofacitinib. All receptors come from a human donor with alopecia areata.

V and J are TRBV18 and TRBJ2-7; D perhaps matches TRBD1 (5 bases). Germline V gene data show CDR1 as KGHSH and CDR2 as LQKENI. V lost 3 bases and J lost 3, with 9 bases in between. This CDR3 has 13 residues. DNA for the CDR3: TGTGCCAGCTCACCCGACAGAGACTACGAGCAGTACTTC. Its protein is CASSPDRDYEQYF.

The J gene is TRBJ1-2, the V gene TRBV9; D is undetermined. Trimming shortened V by 3 bases and J by 0 bases, and 6 bases separated the two germline ends. The CDR3 runs to 13 residues. Germline assignment: CDR1 SGDLS and CDR2 YYNGEE. CDR3 protein: CASSEKTNYGYTF. DNA for the CDR3: TGTGCCAGCAGCGAAAAAACTAACTATGGCTACACCTTC.

This clone was seen a few times. The rearrangement joins TRBV25-1 to TRBJ1-1; 10 nucleotides line up with TRBD1. The CDR3 contains 16 residues. The J segment lost 5 bases and the V segment lost 5 bases, leaving 11 bases of the junction unmatched. The germline V gene encodes CDR1 MGHDK and CDR2 SYGVNS. CDR3 coding DNA: TGTGCCAGCAGTAACACCGGGACAGGGGCCTTTACTGAAGCTTTCTTT. This encodes CASSNTGTGAFTEAFF. Supplemented by reference TRBV25-1 and TRBJ1-1, the full variable domain reads EADIYQTPRYLVIGTGKKITLECSQTMGHDKMYWYQQDPGMELHLIHYSYGVNSTEKGDLSSESTVSRIRTEHFPLTLESARPSHTSQYLCASSNTGTGAFTEAFFGQGTRLTVV.

V is TRBV18 and J is TRBJ2-1; D is tentatively TRBD1 or TRBD2 (5 bases each). Germline V lookup: CDR1 KGHSH, CDR2 LQKENI. V lost 4 bases to trimming and J lost 9 bases, with 22 bases between them. The CDR3 covers 16 residues. The DNA for the CDR3 is TGTGCCAGCTCACTCGAGCCGGGACGCACGTACGGTGAGCAGTTCTTC. It translates to CASSLEPGRTYGEQFF.

The chain joins TRBV7-7 to TRBJ2-5, with D uncertain. CDR3 length: 13 residues. The germline V gene has CDR1 SSHAT and CDR2 FNYEAQ (reference sequence). Trimming removed 1 base at V and 5 bases at J, with 8 bases between. CDR3 residues: CASSLDRAETQYF. CDR3 in DNA: TGTGCCAGCAGCTTAGATCGGGCTGAGACCCAGTACTTC.

The chain uses TRBV5-4 and TRBJ1-5; D is perhaps TRBD1 (5 bases). Per the germline V gene, CDR1 is SGHNT and CDR2 is YYREEE (reference sequence). The V end lost 4 bases, the J end lost 6 bases, and 14 bases lay between the germline ends. This CDR3 spans 14 amino acids. The chain's CDR3 is CASSPNQQGQPQHF. In DNA form, the CDR3 reads TGTGCCAGCAGCCCCAACCAGCAGGGTCAGCCCCAGCATTTT.